This T cell receptor (beta chain) came from a study of T cell repertoires in cytomegalovirus infection. The length of the CDR3 is 13 residues. Per germline, CDR1 DFQATT and CDR2 SNEGSKA (reference sequence). V dropped 5 bases and J dropped 5 bases, with 15 bases sitting between them. As concerns this clonotype: Its matching antigen is unknown.

TCRdb called the reads again in MiXCR, with one record for every CDR3 protein. Among about 60,000 distinct CDR3 sequences listed, around 30% were seen once. The J gene is TRBJ1-1, the V gene TRBV20-1, with D possibly TRBD1 on 6 matching bases. Sequencing was performed on PBMCs, sequenced either directly or after in vitro stimulation (not recorded which). This receptor was identified in a human donor in good health (CMV status not recorded). Some clones in this sample may be carry-over from other donors' samples. The DNA for the CDR3 is TGCAGTGCTCGGAACAGGGCTGGGACTGAAGCTTTCTTT. Protein product: CSARNRAGTEAFF.